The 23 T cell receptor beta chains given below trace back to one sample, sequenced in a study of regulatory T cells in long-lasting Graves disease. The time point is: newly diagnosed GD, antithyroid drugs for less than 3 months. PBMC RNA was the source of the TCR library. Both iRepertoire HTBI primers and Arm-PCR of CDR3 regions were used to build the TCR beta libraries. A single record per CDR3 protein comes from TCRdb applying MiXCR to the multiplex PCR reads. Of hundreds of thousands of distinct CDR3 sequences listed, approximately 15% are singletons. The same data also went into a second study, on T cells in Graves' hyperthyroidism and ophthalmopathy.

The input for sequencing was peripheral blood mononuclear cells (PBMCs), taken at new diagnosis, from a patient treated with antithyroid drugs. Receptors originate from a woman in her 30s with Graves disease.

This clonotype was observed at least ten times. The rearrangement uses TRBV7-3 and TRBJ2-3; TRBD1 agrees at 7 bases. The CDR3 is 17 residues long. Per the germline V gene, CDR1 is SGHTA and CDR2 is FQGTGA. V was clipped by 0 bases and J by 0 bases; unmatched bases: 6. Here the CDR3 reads CASSLTGTAKSTDTQYF. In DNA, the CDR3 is TGTGCCAGCAGCTTAACAGGGACAGCAAAAAGCACAGATACGCAGTATTTT. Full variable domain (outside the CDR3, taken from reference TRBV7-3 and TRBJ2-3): GAGVSQTPSNKVTEKGKYVELRCDPISGHTALYWYRQSLGQGPEFLIYFQGTGAADDSGLPNDRFFAVRPEGSVSTLKIQRTERGDSAVYLCASSLTGTAKSTDTQYFGPGTRLTVL.

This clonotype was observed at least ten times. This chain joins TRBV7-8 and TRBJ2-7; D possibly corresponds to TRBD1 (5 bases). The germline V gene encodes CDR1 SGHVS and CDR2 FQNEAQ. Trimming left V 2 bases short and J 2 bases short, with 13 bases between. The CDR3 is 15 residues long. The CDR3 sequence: CASSLNQGLPYEQYF. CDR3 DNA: TGTGCCAGCAGCTTAAACCAGGGTTTACCCTACGAGCAGTACTTC.

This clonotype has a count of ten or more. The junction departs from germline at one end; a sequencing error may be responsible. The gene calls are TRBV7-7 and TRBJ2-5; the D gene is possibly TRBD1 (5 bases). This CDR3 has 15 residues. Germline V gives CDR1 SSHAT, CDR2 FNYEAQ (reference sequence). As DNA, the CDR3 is TGTGCTAGCAGCTTAAGCCCAGGGAATTACGAGACCCAGTACTTC. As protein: CASSLSPGNYETQYF.

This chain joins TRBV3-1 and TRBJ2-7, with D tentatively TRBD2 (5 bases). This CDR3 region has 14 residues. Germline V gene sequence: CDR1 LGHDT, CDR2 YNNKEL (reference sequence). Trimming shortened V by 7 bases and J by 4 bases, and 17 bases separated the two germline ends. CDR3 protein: CASTPLGGGYEQYF. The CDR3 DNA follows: TGTGCCAGCACCCCTTTGGGCGGCGGGTACGAGCAGTACTTC.

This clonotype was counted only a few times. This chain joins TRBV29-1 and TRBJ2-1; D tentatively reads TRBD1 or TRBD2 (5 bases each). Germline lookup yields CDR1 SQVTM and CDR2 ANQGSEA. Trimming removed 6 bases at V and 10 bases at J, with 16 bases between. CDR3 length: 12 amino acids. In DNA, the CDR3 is TGCAGCGTCACTCGGGACGGGCGGGAGCAGTTCTTC. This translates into CSVTRDGREQFF.

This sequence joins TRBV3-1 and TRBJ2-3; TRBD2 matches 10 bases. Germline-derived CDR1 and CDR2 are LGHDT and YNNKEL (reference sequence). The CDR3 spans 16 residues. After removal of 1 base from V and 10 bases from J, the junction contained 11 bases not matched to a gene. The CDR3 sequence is CASSQVRLAGVFAQYF. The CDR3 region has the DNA TGTGCCAGCAGCCAAGTACGTCTAGCGGGAGTCTTTGCGCAGTATTTT.

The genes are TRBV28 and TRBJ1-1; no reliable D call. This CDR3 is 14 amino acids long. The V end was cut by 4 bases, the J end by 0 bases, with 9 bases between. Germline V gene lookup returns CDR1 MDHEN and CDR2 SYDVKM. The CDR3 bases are TGTGCCAGCAGTTCCCACCAAATGAACACTGAAGCTTTCTTT. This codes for CASSSHQMNTEAFF.

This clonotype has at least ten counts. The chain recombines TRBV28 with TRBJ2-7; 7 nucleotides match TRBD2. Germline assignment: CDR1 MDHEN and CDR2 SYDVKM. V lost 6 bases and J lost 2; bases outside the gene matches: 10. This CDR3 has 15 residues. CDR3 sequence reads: CASSNDRDYTYEQYF. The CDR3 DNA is TGTGCCAGCAGCAACGACCGGGACTACACCTACGAGCAGTACTTC.

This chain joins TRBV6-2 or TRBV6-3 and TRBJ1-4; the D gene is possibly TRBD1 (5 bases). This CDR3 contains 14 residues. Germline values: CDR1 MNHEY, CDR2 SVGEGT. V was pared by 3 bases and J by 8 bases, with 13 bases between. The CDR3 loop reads CASSYDLRGEKLFF. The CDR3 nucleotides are TGTGCCAGCAGTTATGACCTGCGGGGGGAAAAACTGTTTTTT.

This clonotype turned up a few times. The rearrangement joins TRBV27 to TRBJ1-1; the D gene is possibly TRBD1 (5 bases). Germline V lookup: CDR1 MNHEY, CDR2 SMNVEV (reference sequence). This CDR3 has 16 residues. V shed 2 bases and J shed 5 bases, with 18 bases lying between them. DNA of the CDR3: TGTGCCAGCAGTTTAAATCTCGGGGCGCGGGGGACTGAAGCTTTCTTT. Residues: CASSLNLGARGTEAFF.

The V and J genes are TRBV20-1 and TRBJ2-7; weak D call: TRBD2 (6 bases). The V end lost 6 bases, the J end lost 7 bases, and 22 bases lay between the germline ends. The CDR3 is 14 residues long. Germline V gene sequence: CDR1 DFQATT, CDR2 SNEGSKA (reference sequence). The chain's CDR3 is CSARRGLPGGEQYF. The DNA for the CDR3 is TGCAGTGCGCGGAGGGGCCTACCTGGGGGTGAGCAGTACTTC.

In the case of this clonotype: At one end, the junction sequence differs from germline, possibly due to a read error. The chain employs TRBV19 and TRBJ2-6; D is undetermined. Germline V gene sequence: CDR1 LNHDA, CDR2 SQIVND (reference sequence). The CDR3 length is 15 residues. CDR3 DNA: TGTGCCAGTAGTATCTTTGACTCTGAGGCCAACGTCCTGACTTTC. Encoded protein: CASSIFDSEANVLTF.

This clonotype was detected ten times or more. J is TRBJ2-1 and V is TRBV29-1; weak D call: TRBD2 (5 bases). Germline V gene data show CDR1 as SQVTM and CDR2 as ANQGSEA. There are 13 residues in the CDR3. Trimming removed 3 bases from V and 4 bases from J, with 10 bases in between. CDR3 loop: CSVDSVGYNEQFF. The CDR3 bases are TGCAGCGTTGATAGCGTAGGATACAATGAGCAGTTCTTC.

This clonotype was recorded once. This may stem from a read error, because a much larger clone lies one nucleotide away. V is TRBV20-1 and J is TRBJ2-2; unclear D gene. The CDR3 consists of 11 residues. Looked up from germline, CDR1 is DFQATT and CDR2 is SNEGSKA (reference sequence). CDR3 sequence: CSVRVDGELFF. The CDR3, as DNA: TGCAGTGTTAGAGTAGACGGGGAGCTGTTTTTT.

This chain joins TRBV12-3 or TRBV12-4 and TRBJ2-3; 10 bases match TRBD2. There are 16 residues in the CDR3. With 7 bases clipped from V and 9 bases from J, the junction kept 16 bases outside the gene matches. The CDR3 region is CASTSPLAGVRDTQYF. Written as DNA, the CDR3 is TGTGCCAGCACGTCCCCTCTAGCGGGAGTGAGGGACACGCAGTATTTT.

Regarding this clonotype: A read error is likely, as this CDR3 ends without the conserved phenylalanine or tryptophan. The CDR3 spells CASSPAGRRSGANVLTS. In DNA form, the CDR3 reads TGTGCCAGCAGCCCTGCGGGACGGAGGTCTGGGGCCAACGTCCTGACTTCC. V and J are TRBV12-3 or TRBV12-4 and TRBJ2-6; D possibly corresponds to TRBD2 (6 bases). Trimming cost V 6 bases and J 1 base, with 16 bases left between them. This CDR3 spans 17 amino acids.

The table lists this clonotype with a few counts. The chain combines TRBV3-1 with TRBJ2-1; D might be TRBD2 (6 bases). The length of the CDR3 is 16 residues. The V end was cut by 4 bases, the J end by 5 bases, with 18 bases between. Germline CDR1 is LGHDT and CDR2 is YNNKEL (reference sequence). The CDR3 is CASSPLPGLGNNEQFF. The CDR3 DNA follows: TGTGCCAGCAGCCCTTTACCGGGACTCGGAAACAATGAGCAGTTCTTC.

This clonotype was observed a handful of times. The CDR3 sequence: CASSLGGPREQYF. The CDR3 DNA follows: TGTGCCAGCAGTTTAGGGGGTCCGCGCGAGCAGTACTTC. The chain carries TRBV27 and TRBJ2-7; D possibly matches TRBD1 or TRBD2 (5 bases each). Germline CDR1 MNHEY, CDR2 SMNVEV (reference sequence). Trimming cost V 2 bases and J 6 bases, with 11 bases left between them. This CDR3 is built from 13 residues.

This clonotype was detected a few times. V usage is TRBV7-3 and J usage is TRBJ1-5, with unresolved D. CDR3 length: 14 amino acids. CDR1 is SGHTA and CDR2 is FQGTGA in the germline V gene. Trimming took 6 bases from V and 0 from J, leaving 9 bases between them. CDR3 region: CASRLNSSNQPQHF. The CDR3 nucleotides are TGTGCCAGCAGACTTAACAGTAGCAATCAGCCCCAGCATTTT.

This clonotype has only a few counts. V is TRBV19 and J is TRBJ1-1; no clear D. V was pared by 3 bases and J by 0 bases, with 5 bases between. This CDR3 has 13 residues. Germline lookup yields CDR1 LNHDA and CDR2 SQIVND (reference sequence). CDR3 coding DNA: TGTGCCAGTAGTATTAAGATGAACACTGAAGCTTTCTTT. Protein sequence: CASSIKMNTEAFF.

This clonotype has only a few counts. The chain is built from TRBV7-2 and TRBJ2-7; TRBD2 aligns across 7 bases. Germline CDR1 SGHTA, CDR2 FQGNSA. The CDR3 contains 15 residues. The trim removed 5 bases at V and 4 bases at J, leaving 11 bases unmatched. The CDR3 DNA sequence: TGTGCCAGCAGCCCTAGGACTAGTACGGCTTACGAGCAGTACTTC. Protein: CASSPRTSTAYEQYF. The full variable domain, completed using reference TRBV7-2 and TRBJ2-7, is GAGVSQSPSNKVTEKGKDVELRCDPISGHTALYWYRQSLGQGLEFLIYFQGNSAPDKSGLPSDRFSAERTGGSVSTLTIQRTQQEDSAVYLCASSPRTSTAYEQYFGPGTRLTVT.

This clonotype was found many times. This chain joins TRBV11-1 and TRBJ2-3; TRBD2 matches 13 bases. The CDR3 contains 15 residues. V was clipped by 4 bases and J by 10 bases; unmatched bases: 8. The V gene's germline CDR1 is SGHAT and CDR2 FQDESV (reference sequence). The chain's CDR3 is CASSSDGTSGMAQYF. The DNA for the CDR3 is TGTGCCAGCAGCTCCGACGGGACTAGCGGGATGGCGCAGTATTTT.

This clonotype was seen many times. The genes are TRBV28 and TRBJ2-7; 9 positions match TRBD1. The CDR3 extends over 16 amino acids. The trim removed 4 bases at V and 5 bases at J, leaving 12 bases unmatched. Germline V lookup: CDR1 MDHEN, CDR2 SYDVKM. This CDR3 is CASSSPSRTGAHEQYF. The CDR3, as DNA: TGTGCCAGCAGTTCCCCCTCTCGGACAGGGGCCCACGAGCAGTACTTC. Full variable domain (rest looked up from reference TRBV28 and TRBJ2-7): DVKVTQSSRYLVKRTGEKVFLECVQDMDHENMFWYRQDPGLGLRLIYFSYDVKMKEKGDIPEGYSVSREKKERFSLILESASTNQTSMYLCASSSPSRTGAHEQYFGPGTRLTVT.